This entry concerns a single T cell receptor (beta chain). Its antigen is as yet unknown. This sample was included in a study of fetal regulatory T cell absence and autoimmunity. Study findings and constraints: TRB gene family usage was broadly similar in cord blood and pancreas.

Germline lookup yields CDR1 KGHSH and CDR2 LQKENI. The CDR3 runs to 14 residues. V was pared by 3 bases and J by 7 bases, with 6 bases of the junction left unmatched. This was a survey-level run. The repertoire was sequenced with immunoSEQ multiplex PCR; TCRdb's copy has only in-frame clones and lacks some. The sample carries 46,000 or so clones, roughly 80% recorded once. Sequencing was done on a sample of cord blood. The chain combines TRBV18 with TRBJ2-7; TRBD2 matches at 10 bases. This receptor was taken from a newborn boy with IPEX syndrome. The CDR3 region has the DNA TGTGCCAGCTCACCGGCTAGCGGGAGTGGGGAGCAGTACTTC. Translated, it gives CASSPASGSGEQYF.